This T cell receptor (beta chain) was recorded in a study of human T cells and chemical hapten exposure. TCRdb used MiXCR to reprocess the RACE reads, holding one entry per CDR3 protein. Of 35,000 to 55,000 distinct CDR3 sequences in the sample, roughly 9% were seen once. Time point in this sample: patch test 2, 6 weeks after DPC sensitization. Sample treatment: therapeutic diphenylcyclopropenone sensitization with weekly scalp DPC. Unfractionated whole blood yielded the extracted total RNA. CDR1 and CDR2 from the germline V gene are MDHEN and SYDVKM. CDR3 size: 14 residues. Trimming removed 2 bases from V and 5 bases from J; junction bases left unmatched: 5.

The sequence derives from a woman aged 30 to 39 with alopecia areata. Some clones in this sample may be carry-over from other donors' samples. The rearrangement links TRBV28 to TRBJ2-7, with TRBD1 matching 8 bases. Sample: whole blood, taken in connection with sensitization to the hapten diphenylcyclopropenone (DPC). The DNA of the CDR3 is TGTGCCAGCAGTTTAGACAGGGGAGGCAACGAGCAGTACTTC. Translating it yields CASSLDRGGNEQYF. Looking up the rest from reference TRBV28 and TRBJ2-7 gives the full variable domain: DVKVTQSSRYLVKRTGEKVFLECVQDMDHENMFWYRQDPGLGLRLIYFSYDVKMKEKGDIPEGYSVSREKKERFSLILESASTNQTSMYLCASSLDRGGNEQYFGPGTRLTVT.